This entry concerns a single TCR beta chain. Its target is not known. The data were obtained in a study of T cell responses to AZD1222 COVID-19 vaccine. J lost 7 bases, V lost 5 bases, and 9 bases had no gene match. CDR1 is SGHTA and CDR2 is FQGNSA in the germline V gene. The CDR3 is 14 residues long. Study-level points and caveats: Breadth and depth of Spike-specific TCRs rose after two AZD1222 doses. Donor demographics were predominantly white British with a female majority; clonal diversity may be underestimated. Repertoires were obtained solely post-peak T cell response.

Data came from immunoSEQ multiplex PCR; TCRdb stores just in-frame clones and leaves some out. The table records some 150,000 clones, 75% to 95% of them present only once. The source is an adult in good health. The sample here was peripheral blood, taken on day 0 of AZD1222 vaccination. This chain joins TRBV7-2 and TRBJ2-3; TRBD1 aligns across 7 bases. The CDR3: CASSDRQGMNTQYF. The CDR3 nucleotides read TGTGCCAGCAGCGACAGACAGGGAATGAATACGCAGTATTTT.